This TCR beta chain was recovered during a study of OX40 agonist ivuxolimab in advanced cancers. Across the whole study: Among those treated, three patients had partial responses, one with hepatocellular carcinoma and two with cutaneous melanoma. Overall study results and limits: Blood T cells, both CD4+ and CD8+, expanded clonally by week 6 at 0.1 to 3.0 mg/kg.

The CDR3 contains 16 residues. Germline V gives CDR1 SNHLY, CDR2 FYNNEI. Unmatched junction bases numbered 12, after V lost 6 bases and J lost 1 base. Concerning this clone itself: Its specificity is not known.

Profiling relied on immunoSEQ multiplex PCR, and the TCRdb table lists in-frame clones only, not all of them. Of 100,000 to 120,000 clones detected, over 85% appear once; the ten largest clones hold less than 0.35%. The material was CD4+ or CD8+ T cells sorted from blood, obtained in a trial of the OX40 agonist ivuxolimab. The chain carries TRBV2 and TRBJ2-7, with 7 bases matching TRBD1. The sequence was obtained from an adult with an advanced solid tumor such as melanoma, head and neck, liver or kidney cancer. For the CDR3, the DNA is TGTGCCAGCAGAGATCCAGGGGGTAGGAGTTCCTACGAGCAGTACTTC. This translates into CASRDPGGRSSYEQYF.